In this sample, the clone carrying this TCR beta chain turned up a few times. No antigen is known for it. Germline V gene sequence: CDR1 LNHNV, CDR2 YYDKDF (reference sequence). V was shortened by 4 bases and J by 1 base, with 9 bases between the two germline ends. The CDR3 covers 14 residues. This record belongs to a study of T-cell reconstitution after alpha-beta-depleted transplantation in children. Study conclusions and caveats: From surviving recipient T cells and thymic progenitors came the high day-60 TCRbeta diversity observed in some patients. Once a year had passed after transplant, T-cell counts and diversity came mostly from newly produced T cells. Reported findings indicate that, about two months after transplant, alpha-beta T cells came from several hundred expanded clones, which were derived from non-depleted graft cells.

As it was prepared, the TCRbeta library received unique molecular identifiers. TCRdb re-called the PCR reads through MiXCR, storing one row per CDR3 protein. The sample includes around 800,000 distinct CDR3 sequences, roughly 15% of them seen just once. Sample: PBMCs, mostly from graft donor cells, taken 360 days after TCRalphabeta/CD19-depleted stem cell transplant. The chain joins TRBV15 to TRBJ2-3; D is possibly TRBD2 (6 bases). The source is a male patient younger than 18 who had a stem cell transplant for acute lymphoblastic leukemia, so the T cells may come from the graft donor. CDR3 DNA: TGTGCCACCAGCATTAGCGGAGGCACAGATACGCAGTATTTT. The encoded protein is CATSISGGTDTQYF.